Listed below are T cell receptor beta chains from one sample, sequenced in a study of blood T cell repertoires in COVID-19. Sequencing was performed with immunoSEQ multiplex PCR; in TCRdb, only in-frame clones are kept and a portion is missing. The repertoire consists of about 120,000 clones, with over 75% occurring once and the leading ten covering 5% to 8%. The sequencing input was peripheral blood. The receptors come from a man older than 75 with active or convalescent COVID-19. The CDR3 runs from the conserved cysteine through the conserved F or W. Each record gives: J gene, clone size, V gene, D gene, CDR3 DNA, CDR3 protein. The D gene is left open where the match is weak. Size is omitted from some rows. Given values are once, few, many or a class for expanded clones.

>TRBJ2-1|.|TRBV4-3|.
TGCGCCAGCAGCCAAGGAGGAGGGCTAGTCGTAGAGCAGTTCTTC
CASSQGGGLVVEQFF
>TRBJ1-5|.|TRBV28|.
TGTGCCAGCAGGTCCCCCGGTCAGCCCCAGCATTTT
CASRSPGQPQHF
>TRBJ2-5|.|TRBV28|TRBD2
TGTGCCAGCAGTTCAGCGGGGGGGGCCCAAGAGACCCAGTACTTC
CASSSAGGAQETQYF
>TRBJ1-2|.|TRBV2|.
TGTGCCAGCAGTGAAGCCAGGGCGTCCTATGGCTACACCTTC
CASSEARASYGYTF
>TRBJ1-5|.|TRBV19|.
TGTGCCAGTAGTGTTCAGGCTTATAGCAATCAGCCCCAGCATTTT
CASSVQAYSNQPQHF
>TRBJ1-4|.|TRBV2|TRBD1
TGTGCCAGCCGACAGGGCGACACTAATGAAAAACTGTTTTTT
CASRQGDTNEKLFF
>TRBJ1-5|once|TRBV7-9|.
TGTGCCAGCAGCTCCACGGCGGATCAGCCCCAGCATTTT
CASSSTADQPQHF
>TRBJ2-5|.|TRBV4-1|TRBD1
TGCGCCAGCAGCCAAGCTCCCGCAATTTCAGGGGGCGCAAAGACCCAGTACTTC
CASSQAPAISGGAKTQYF
>TRBJ1-5|.|TRBV7-2|.
TGTGCCAGCAGCTTAGGGGGAGGCAATCAGCCCCAGCATTTT
CASSLGGGNQPQHF
>TRBJ2-7|.|TRBV6-2/TRBV6-3|TRBD2
TGTGCCAGCAGTTACACAGCGGGAGAATCGACCTACGAGCAGTACTTC
CASSYTAGESTYEQYF
>TRBJ1-1|.|TRBV11-2|.
TGTGCCAGCAGCTTATCGGTGAACACTGAAGCTTTCTTT
CASSLSVNTEAFF
>TRBJ1-2|.|TRBV28|.
TGTGCCAGCAGTTTACGGCGGGGAACCTATGGCTACACCTTC
CASSLRRGTYGYTF
>TRBJ2-5|.|TRBV11-2|TRBD1
TGTGCCAGCAGCTTCGGGGCAGGGGGCCGGGAGACCCAGTACTTC
CASSFGAGGRETQYF
>TRBJ2-1|.|TRBV5-1|TRBD2
TGCGCCAGCAGCGAAGGGACTAGCGGGGGGCGGGAGCAGTTCTTC
CASSEGTSGGREQFF
>TRBJ2-1|.|TRBV4-1|TRBD1
TGCGCCAGCAGCCAGGACAGGGGTTGGCGGCGGTCCTCCTACAATGAGCAGTTCTTC
CASSQDRGWRRSSYNEQFF
>TRBJ2-1|.|TRBV4-1|.
TGCGCCAGCAGCCAAGTCCGAGTTGGCAGGACCAGGGACTTCTACAATGAGCAGTTCTTC
CASSQVRVGRTRDFYNEQFF
>TRBJ1-3|.|TRBV5-1|.
TGCGCCAGCAGCTTGGATGGGGCGCGAGGAAACACCATATATTTT
CASSLDGARGNTIYF
>TRBJ2-2|.|TRBV2|TRBD2
TGTGCCAGCAGCGAGCGGGAGGGCCATATCGGGGAGCTGTTTTTT
CASSEREGHIGELFF
>TRBJ1-2|.|TRBV5-6|.
TGTGCCAGCAGCTTGGGTCGGCGGGGTAGCTACACCTTC
CASSLGRRGSYTF
>TRBJ1-1|.|TRBV19|TRBD1
TGTGCCAGTAGTGAAAGGGACAGGGGGGTCTATGAAGCTTTCTTT
CASSERDRGVYEAFF
>TRBJ2-3|.|TRBV9|.
TGTGCCAGCAGTCTAATACAGGGTGATACGCAGTATTTT
CASSLIQGDTQYF
>TRBJ1-6|.|TRBV4-1|.
TGCGCCAGCAGCCAAGGGGTGGCAGGGTTAGGCCTGCGTTCACCCCTCCACTTT
CASSQGVAGLGLRSPLHF
>TRBJ2-3|.|TRBV15|TRBD1
TGTGCCACCAGCATAGGACAGGACACAGATACGCAGTATTTT
CATSIGQDTDTQYF
>TRBJ1-4|.|TRBV25-1|TRBD1
TGTGCCAGCAGTGAGACAGGGGTTTGGGAAAAACTGTTTTTT
CASSETGVWEKLFF
>TRBJ2-5|once|TRBV5-6|TRBD2
TGTGCCAGCAGCTTTCTCAGCGGGAGGGGAGAGACCCAGTACTTC
CASSFLSGRGETQYF
>TRBJ1-6|.|TRBV18|TRBD1
TGTGCCAGCTCACCAGCGGACAGGTCCTATTCACCCCTCCACTTT
CASSPADRSYSPLHF
>TRBJ1-4|.|TRBV28|.
TGTGCCAGCCGAGTGGGGGGTGGAGGTGGTGAAAAACTGTTTTTT
CASRVGGGGGEKLFF
>TRBJ2-1|.|TRBV10-3|TRBD2
TGTGCCATCAGTCCTAGCGGAGGTTACAATGAGCAGTTCTTC
CAISPSGGYNEQFF
>TRBJ2-5|.|TRBV5-4|TRBD1
TGTGCCAGCAGCTCGGGACAGGTGGGGGAGACCCAGTACTTC
CASSSGQVGETQYF
>TRBJ2-4|medium-sized|TRBV7-8|.
TGTGCCAGCAGCTTAGGGGAGGAGGGCATTCAGTACTTC
CASSLGEEGIQYF
>TRBJ2-1|.|TRBV7-2|.
TGTGCCAGCAGCTTATTCGCGGGCGGCAATGAGCAGTTCTTC
CASSLFAGGNEQFF
>TRBJ2-7|once|TRBV19|.
TGTGCCAGTAGTATCTCAGGGGCCCTTCGCGAGCAGTACTTC
CASSISGALREQYF
>TRBJ2-3|.|TRBV5-6|.
TGTGCCAGCAGCTTCAGGCAGGGCGCAGATACGCAGTATTTT
CASSFRQGADTQYF
>TRBJ2-7|.|TRBV4-3|TRBD1
TGCGCCAGCAGCCTGTACGGGGACAGCTCCTACGAGCAGTACTTC
CASSLYGDSSYEQYF
>TRBJ2-1|.|TRBV7-3|TRBD2
TGTGCCAGCAGCTTAACGGGGGGGTACAATGAGCAGTTCTTC
CASSLTGGYNEQFF
>TRBJ1-3|few|TRBV18|TRBD1
TGTGCCAGCTCACCCCTCGGGACAGGACACTCTGGAAACACCATATATTTT
CASSPLGTGHSGNTIYF
>TRBJ2-7|.|TRBV3-1/TRBV3-2|TRBD2
TGTGCCAGCAGCCCGTTATCTAGCGGGAGTCAGTACGAGCAGTACTTC
CASSPLSSGSQYEQYF
>TRBJ1-5|once|TRBV19|TRBD1
TGTGCCAGTAGGCGGGACAGAGTGAGCAATCAGCCCCAGCATTTT
CASRRDRVSNQPQHF
>TRBJ1-2|.|TRBV7-8|TRBD1
TGTGCCAGCAGCTCTTTTTCGACAGGGACCTATGGCTACACCTTC
CASSSFSTGTYGYTF
>TRBJ2-3|.|TRBV6-4|TRBD2
TGTGCCAGCAGTGACTGGGCTAGCGGGAGCCCAGATACGCAGTATTTT
CASSDWASGSPDTQYF
>TRBJ2-7|.|TRBV27|TRBD2
TGTGCCAGCAGTTTATCGACGGGACTACCGGCCTACGAGCAGTACTTC
CASSLSTGLPAYEQYF
>TRBJ1-2|.|TRBV4-3|.
TGCGCCAGCAGCCAAGCGAGTCACTATGGCTACACCTTC
CASSQASHYGYTF
>TRBJ1-5|.|TRBV18|TRBD1
TGTGCCAGCTCACCACGGGGACAGGGGGAATGGCAGCCCCAGCATTTT
CASSPRGQGEWQPQHF
>TRBJ2-3|.|TRBV28|TRBD2
TGTGCCAGCAGTTCCCGACTAGCGGGGACACAAAATACGCAGTATTTT
CASSSRLAGTQNTQYF
>TRBJ1-1|.|TRBV18|TRBD1
TGTGCCAGCTCAACCCTCCAATCCGTACGGACAGGGATGAACACTGAAGCTTTCTTT
CASSTLQSVRTGMNTEAFF
>TRBJ1-1|few|TRBV7-2|.
TGTGCCAGCAGCTTAGCTTTAGGAGACAGGAATGAAGCTTTCTTT
CASSLALGDRNEAFF
>TRBJ2-1|once|TRBV15|.
TGTGCCACCAGCAGCCGGGACTTAATAATTTACAATGAGCAGTTCTTC
CATSSRDLIIYNEQFF
>TRBJ2-5|.|TRBV7-8|TRBD2
TGTGCCAGCAGCCCTGGCGTCGGCGGGAGGGCCGGAGAGACCCAGTACTTC
CASSPGVGGRAGETQYF
>TRBJ2-3|.|TRBV7-3|.
TGTGCCAGCAGCCCGACTGTCAGCGCCGATTATACGCAGTATTTT
CASSPTVSADYTQYF
>TRBJ1-4|.|TRBV2|.
TGTGCCAGCAGTGAGTGGATTAGGGGTGAAAAACTGTTTTTT
CASSEWIRGEKLFF
>TRBJ1-4|.|TRBV30|.
TGTGCCTGGAGTGTAGGCGGGGACGGTGAAAAACTGTTTTTT
CAWSVGGDGEKLFF
>TRBJ1-5|.|TRBV6-2/TRBV6-3|TRBD1
TGTGCCAGCAGCGTCAACAGGGGAGCCTTTTTTCAGCCCCAGCATTTT
CASSVNRGAFFQPQHF
>TRBJ2-1|once|TRBV28|.
TGTGCCAGCAGATTAGCCCCCGGGTACAATGAGCAGTTCTTC
CASRLAPGYNEQFF
>TRBJ2-7|.|TRBV6-5|.
TGTGCCAGCAGTTGGGGGCCGAAGGGCGAGCAGTACTTC
CASSWGPKGEQYF
>TRBJ2-4|.|TRBV27|TRBD1
TGTGCCAGCAGGACCGGGACAGCCTACATTCAGTACTTC
CASRTGTAYIQYF
>TRBJ2-4|.|TRBV5-1|TRBD1
TGCGCCAGCAGCCCTCAGGGGGCATTAAAAAACATTCAGTACTTC
CASSPQGALKNIQYF